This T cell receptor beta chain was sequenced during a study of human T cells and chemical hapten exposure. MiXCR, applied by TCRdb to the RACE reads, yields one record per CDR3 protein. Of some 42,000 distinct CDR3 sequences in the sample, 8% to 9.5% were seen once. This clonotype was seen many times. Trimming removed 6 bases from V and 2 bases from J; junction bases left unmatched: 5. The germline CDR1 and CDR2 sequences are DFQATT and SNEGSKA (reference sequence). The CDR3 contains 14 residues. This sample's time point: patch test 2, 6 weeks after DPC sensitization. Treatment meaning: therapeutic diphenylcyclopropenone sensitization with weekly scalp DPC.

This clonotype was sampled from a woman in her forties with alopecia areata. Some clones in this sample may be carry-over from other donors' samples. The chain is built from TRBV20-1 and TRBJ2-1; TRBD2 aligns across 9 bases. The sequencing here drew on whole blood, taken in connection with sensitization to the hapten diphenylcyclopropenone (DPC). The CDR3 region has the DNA TGCAGTGCGGTCGCGGGGGGGCCCTACAATGAGCAGTTCTTC. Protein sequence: CSAVAGGPYNEQFF.